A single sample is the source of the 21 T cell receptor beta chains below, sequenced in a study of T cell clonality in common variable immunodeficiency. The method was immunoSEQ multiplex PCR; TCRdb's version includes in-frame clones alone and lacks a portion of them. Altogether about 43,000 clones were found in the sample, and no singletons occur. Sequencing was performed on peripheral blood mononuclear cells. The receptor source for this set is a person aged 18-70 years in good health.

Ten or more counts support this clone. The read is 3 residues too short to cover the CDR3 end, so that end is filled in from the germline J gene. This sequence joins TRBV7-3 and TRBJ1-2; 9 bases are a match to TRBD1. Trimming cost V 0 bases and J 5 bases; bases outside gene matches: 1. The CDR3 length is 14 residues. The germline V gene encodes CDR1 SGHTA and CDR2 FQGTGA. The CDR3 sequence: CASSLTGQGYGYTF. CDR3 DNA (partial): TGTGCCAGCAGCTTAACAGGACAGGGGTATGGC.

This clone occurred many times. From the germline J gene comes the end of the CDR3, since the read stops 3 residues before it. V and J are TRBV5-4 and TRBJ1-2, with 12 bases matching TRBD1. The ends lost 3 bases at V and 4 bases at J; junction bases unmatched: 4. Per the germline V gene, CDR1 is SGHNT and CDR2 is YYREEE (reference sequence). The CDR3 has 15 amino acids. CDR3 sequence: CASSWGQGASYGYTF. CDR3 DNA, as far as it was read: TGTGCCAGCAGCTGGGGACAGGGGGCAAGCTATGGC.

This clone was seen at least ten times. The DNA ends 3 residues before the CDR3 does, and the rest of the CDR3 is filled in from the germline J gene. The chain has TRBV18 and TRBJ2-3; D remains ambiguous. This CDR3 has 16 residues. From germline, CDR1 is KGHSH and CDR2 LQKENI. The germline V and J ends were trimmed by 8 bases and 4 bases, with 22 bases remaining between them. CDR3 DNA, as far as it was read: TGTGCCAGCACTGACGGATCGGGTAGCTCTGCAGATACG. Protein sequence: CASTDGSGSSADT. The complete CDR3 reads CASTDGSGSSADTQYF.

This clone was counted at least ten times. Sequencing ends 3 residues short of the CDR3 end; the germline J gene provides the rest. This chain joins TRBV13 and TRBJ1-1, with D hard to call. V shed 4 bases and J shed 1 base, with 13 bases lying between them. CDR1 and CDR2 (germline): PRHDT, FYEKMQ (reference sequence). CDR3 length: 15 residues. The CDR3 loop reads CASSSATAGNTEAFF. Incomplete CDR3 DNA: TGTGCCAGCAGCTCCGCCACTGCGGGGAACACTGAA.

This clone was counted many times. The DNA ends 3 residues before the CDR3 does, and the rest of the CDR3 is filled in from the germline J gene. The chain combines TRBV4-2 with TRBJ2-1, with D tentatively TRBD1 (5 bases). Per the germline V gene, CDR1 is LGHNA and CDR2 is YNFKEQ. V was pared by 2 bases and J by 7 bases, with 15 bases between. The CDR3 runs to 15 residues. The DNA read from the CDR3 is TGTGCCAGCAGCCAACCACTACTCGACAGTAATGAG. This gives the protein CASSQPLLDSNE. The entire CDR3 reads CASSQPLLDSNEQFF.

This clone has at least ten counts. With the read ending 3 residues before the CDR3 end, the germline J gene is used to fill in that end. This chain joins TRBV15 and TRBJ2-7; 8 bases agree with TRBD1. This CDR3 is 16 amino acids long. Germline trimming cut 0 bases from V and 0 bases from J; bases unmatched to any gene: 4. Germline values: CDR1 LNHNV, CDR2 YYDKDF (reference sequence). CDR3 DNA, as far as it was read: TGTGCCACCAGCAGAGACCCGACAGGGGCCTCCTACGAG. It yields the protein CATSRDPTGASYE. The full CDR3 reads CATSRDPTGASYEQYF. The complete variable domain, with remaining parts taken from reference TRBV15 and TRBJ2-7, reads DAMVIQNPRYQVTQFGKPVTLSCSQTLNHNVMYWYQQKSSQAPKLLFHYYDKDFNNEADTPDNFQSRRPNTSFCFLDIRSPGLGDTAMYLCATSRDPTGASYEQYFGPGTRLTVT.

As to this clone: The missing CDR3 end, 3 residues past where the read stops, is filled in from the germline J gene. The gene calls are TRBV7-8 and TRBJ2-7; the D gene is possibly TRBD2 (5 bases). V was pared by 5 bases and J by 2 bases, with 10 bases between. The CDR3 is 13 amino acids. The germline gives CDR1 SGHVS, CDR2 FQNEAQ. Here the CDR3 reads CASSARGPYEQYF. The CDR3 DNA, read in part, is TGTGCCAGCAGCGCCCGGGGTCCCTACGAG.

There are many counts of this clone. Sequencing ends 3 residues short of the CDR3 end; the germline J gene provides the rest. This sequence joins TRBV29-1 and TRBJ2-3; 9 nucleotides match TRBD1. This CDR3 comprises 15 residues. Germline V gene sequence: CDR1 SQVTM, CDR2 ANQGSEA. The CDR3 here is CSVDERQGVRETQYF. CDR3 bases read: TGCAGCGTTGATGAGCGACAGGGGGTCCGAGAGACG.

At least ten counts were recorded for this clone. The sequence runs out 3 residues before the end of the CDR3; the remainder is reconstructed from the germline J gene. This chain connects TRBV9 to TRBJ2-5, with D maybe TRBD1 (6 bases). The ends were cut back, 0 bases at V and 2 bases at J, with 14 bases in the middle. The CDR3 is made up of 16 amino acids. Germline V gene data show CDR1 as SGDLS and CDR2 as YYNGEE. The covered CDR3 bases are TGTGCCAGCAGCGTAGAGGGCAGGGGATTACAAGAGACC. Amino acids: CASSVEGRGLQET. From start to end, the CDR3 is CASSVEGRGLQETQYF.

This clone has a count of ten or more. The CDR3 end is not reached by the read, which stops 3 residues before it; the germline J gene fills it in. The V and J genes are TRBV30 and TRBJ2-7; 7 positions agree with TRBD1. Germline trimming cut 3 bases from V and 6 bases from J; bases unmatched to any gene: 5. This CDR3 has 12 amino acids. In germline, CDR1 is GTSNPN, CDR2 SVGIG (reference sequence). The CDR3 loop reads CAWSGTVGEQYF. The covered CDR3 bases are TGTGCCTGGAGCGGGACAGTAGGCGAG.

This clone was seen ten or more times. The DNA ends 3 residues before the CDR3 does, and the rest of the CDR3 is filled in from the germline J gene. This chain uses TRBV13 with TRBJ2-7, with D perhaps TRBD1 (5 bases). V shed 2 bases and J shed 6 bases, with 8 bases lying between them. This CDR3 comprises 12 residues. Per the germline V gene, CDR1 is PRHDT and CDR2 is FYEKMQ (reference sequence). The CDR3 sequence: CASSLRGFEQYF. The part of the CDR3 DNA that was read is TGTGCCAGCAGCTTAAGGGGTTTCGAG. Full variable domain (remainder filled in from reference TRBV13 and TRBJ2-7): AAGVIQSPRHLIKEKRETATLKCYPIPRHDTVYWYQQGPGQDPQFLISFYEKMQSDKGSIPDRFSAQQFSDYHSELNMSSLELGDSALYFCASSLRGFEQYFGPGTRLTVT.

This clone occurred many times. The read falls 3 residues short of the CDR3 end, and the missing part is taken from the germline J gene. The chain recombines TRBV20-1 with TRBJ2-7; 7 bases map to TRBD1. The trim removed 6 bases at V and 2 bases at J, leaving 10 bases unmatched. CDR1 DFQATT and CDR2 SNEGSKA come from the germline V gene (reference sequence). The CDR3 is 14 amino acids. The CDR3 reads CSAHLTGNPYEQYF. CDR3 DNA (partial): TGCAGTGCACATTTGACAGGGAACCCCTACGAG.

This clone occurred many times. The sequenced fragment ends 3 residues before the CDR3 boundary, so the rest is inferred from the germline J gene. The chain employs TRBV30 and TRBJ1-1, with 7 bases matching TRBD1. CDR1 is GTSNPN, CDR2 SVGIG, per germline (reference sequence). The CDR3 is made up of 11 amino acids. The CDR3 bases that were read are TGTGCCTGGACCCGGGACAGAGAA. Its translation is CAWTRDRE. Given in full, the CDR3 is CAWTRDREAFF.

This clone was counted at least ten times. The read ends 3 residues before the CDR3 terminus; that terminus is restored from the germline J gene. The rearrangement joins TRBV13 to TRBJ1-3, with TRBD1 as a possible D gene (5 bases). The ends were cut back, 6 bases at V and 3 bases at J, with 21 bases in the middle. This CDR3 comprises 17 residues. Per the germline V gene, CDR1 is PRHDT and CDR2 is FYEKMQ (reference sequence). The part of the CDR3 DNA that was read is TGTGCCAGCAGTTTCTTCTCCCGACAGCAGGATGGAAACACC. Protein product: CASSFFSRQQDGNT. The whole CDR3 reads CASSFFSRQQDGNTIYF. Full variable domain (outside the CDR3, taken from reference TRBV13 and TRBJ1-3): AAGVIQSPRHLIKEKRETATLKCYPIPRHDTVYWYQQGPGQDPQFLISFYEKMQSDKGSIPDRFSAQQFSDYHSELNMSSLELGDSALYFCASSFFSRQQDGNTIYFGEGSWLTVV.

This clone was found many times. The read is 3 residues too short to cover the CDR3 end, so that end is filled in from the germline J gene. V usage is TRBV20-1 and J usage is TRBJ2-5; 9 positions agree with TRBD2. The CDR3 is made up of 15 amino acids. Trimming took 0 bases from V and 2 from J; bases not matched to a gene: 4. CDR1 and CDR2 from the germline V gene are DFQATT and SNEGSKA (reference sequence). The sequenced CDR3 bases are TGCAGTGCTAGAGATCCCAGCGGGAGGCAAGAGACC. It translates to CSARDPSGRQET. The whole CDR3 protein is CSARDPSGRQETQYF.

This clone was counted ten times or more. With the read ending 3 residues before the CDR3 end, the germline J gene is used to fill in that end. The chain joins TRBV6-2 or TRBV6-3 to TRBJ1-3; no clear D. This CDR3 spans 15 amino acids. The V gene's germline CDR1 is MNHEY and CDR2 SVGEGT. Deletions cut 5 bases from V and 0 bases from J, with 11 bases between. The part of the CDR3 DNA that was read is TGTGCCAGCAGTCCCAGGTATCGCTCTGGAAACACC. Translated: CASSPRYRSGNT. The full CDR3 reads CASSPRYRSGNTIYF.

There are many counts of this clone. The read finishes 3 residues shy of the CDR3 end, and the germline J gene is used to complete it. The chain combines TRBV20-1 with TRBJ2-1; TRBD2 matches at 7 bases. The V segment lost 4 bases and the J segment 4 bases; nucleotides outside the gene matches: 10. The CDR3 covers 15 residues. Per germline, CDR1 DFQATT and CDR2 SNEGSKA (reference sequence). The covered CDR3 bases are TGCAGTGCTATGGGGGGAGGGGTCGATTACAATGAG. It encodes CSAMGGGVDYNE. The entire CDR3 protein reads CSAMGGGVDYNEQFF.

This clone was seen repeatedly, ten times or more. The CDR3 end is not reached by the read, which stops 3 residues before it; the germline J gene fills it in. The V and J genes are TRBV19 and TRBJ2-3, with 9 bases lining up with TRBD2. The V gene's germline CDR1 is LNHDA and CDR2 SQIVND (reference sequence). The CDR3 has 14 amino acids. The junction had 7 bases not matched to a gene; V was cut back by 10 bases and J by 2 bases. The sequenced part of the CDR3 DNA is TGTGCCACCGGGACTAGCAGGACCACAGATACG. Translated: CATGTSRTTDT. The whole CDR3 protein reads CATGTSRTTDTQYF.

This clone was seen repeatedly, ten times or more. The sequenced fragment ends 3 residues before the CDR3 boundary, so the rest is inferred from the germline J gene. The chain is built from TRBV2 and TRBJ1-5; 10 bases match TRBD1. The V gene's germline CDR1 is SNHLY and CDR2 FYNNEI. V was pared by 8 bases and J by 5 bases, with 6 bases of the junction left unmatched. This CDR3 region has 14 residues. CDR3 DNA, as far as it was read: TGTGCCAGCCAGCCCGGGACAGGGGATCAGCCC. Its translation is CASQPGTGDQP. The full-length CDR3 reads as CASQPGTGDQPQHF.

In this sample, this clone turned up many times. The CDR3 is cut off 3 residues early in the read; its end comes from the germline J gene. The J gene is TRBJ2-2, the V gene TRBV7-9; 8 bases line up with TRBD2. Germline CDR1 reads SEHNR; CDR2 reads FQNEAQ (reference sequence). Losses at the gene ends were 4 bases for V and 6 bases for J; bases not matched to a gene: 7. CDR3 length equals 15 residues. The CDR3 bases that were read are TGTGCCAGCAGCTCCGGACTAGCAGGGCCCGGGGAG. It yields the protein CASSSGLAGPGE. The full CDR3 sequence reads CASSSGLAGPGELFF.

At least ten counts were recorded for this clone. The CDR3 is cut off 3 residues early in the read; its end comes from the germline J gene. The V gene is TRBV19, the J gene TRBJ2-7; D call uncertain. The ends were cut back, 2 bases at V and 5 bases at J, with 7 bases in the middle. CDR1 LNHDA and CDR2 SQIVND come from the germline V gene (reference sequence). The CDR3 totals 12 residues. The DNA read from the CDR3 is TGTGCCAGTAGTATAAACTCTCACGAG. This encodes CASSINSHE. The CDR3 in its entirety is CASSINSHEQYF.